Each of the 14 T cell receptor beta chains below was sequenced from the same sample in a study of T cells in Graves' hyperthyroidism and ophthalmopathy. Amplified regions were TCR beta CDR3 sequences from RNA transcripts. In the first-round RT-PCR of the TCR CDR3, the HTBI primer set was used. TCRdb processed the multiplex PCR reads anew with MiXCR; each CDR3 protein has one entry. This table holds about 320,000 distinct CDR3 sequences, over 15% found once. Source material: blood. Receptors originate from a man in his thirties or forties with Graves' hyperthyroidism.

CDR3 loop: CASSLSGTPFNEQYF. CDR3 nucleotide sequence: TGTGCCAGCAGTCTGTCTGGGACACCGTTCAACGAGCAGTACTTC. V usage is TRBV12-3 or TRBV12-4 and J usage is TRBJ2-7; a weak D match, TRBD1 (6 bases). V lost 5 bases, J lost 5 bases, and 19 bases lay in between. The CDR3 has 15 amino acids.

This clonotype was counted ten times or more. The rearrangement links TRBV5-1 to TRBJ2-3; unclear D gene. Per germline, CDR1 SGHRS and CDR2 YFSETQ. The CDR3 covers 15 residues. V gave up 0 bases and J gave up 2 bases, with 10 bases separating them. For the CDR3, the DNA is TGCGCCAGCAGCTTGGTGTACCGATCCACAGATACGCAGTATTTT. It translates to CASSLVYRSTDTQYF. The full variable domain, with the rest looked up from reference TRBV5-1 and TRBJ2-3, is KAGVTQTPRYLIKTRGQQVTLSCSPISGHRSVSWYQQTPGQGLQFLFEYFSETQRNKGNFPGRFSGRQFSNSRSEMNVSTLELGDSALYLCASSLVYRSTDTQYFGPGTRLTVL.

This clonotype came up a few times. The CDR3 DNA reads as TGTGCCAGCTCACCTTCTTCCGGACAGGGGGATGGCTACACCTTC. Residues: CASSPSSGQGDGYTF. The V and J genes are TRBV18 and TRBJ1-2, with 10 bases matching TRBD1. The CDR3 length is 15 residues. The trim removed 3 bases at V and 6 bases at J, leaving 7 bases unmatched. Germline V CDR1 and CDR2: KGHSH, LQKENI.

The chain is built from TRBV6-1 and TRBJ2-3, with 11 bases that match TRBD2. V shed 8 bases and J 0 bases; nucleotides not matched to a gene: 16. Germline CDR1 MNHNS, CDR2 SASEGT. This CDR3 region has 19 residues. The CDR3 spells CASQGASGRPGESTDTQYF. The CDR3 coding sequence is TGTGCCAGCCAAGGGGCTAGCGGGAGGCCGGGGGAGAGCACAGATACGCAGTATTTT.

This clonotype was recorded many times. The chain carries TRBV7-3 and TRBJ2-1; either TRBD1 or TRBD2 may supply D (6 bases each). The CDR3 loop spans 14 amino acids. Germline CDR1 is SGHTA and CDR2 is FQGTGA. V was pared by 5 bases and J by 10 bases, with 18 bases between. The CDR3 DNA reads as TGTGCCAGCAGCCAAGGGGGACACGGGGGAGAGCAGTTCTTC. It codes for CASSQGGHGGEQFF.

This clonotype was recorded at least ten times. V and J are TRBV11-2 and TRBJ2-2; perhaps TRBD1 as D (6 bases). Trimming took off 1 base at V and 1 base at J, with 7 bases between the two ends. This CDR3 is 15 amino acids long. CDR1 and CDR2 (germline): SGHAT, FQNNGV. CDR3 coding DNA: TGTGCCAGCAGCTTAGGGGGGCGGAACACCGGGGAGCTGTTTTTT. Protein sequence: CASSLGGRNTGELFF.

There are a few counts of this clonotype. The junction shows a germline mismatch at one end, possibly a read error. The rearrangement links TRBV18 to TRBJ2-5; D is uncertain. Germline V gene lookup returns CDR1 KGHSH and CDR2 LQKENI. This CDR3 has 13 residues. The CDR3 here is CASSPISQETRYF. The CDR3 DNA is TGTGCCAGCTCACCTATCAGTCAAGAGACCCGGTACTTC.

J is TRBJ1-4 and V is TRBV7-9; 7 bases fit TRBD1. With V trimmed by 7 bases and J by 5 bases, 7 bases remained unmatched. Germline values: CDR1 SEHNR, CDR2 FQNEAQ (reference sequence). This CDR3 has 14 amino acids. CDR3 amino acids: CASTTGQTNEKLFF. The CDR3, as DNA: TGTGCCAGCACCACGGGACAGACAAATGAAAAACTGTTTTTT.

V is TRBV5-1 and J is TRBJ2-1; no definite D call. The CDR3 runs 13 residues. Deletions cut 0 bases from V and 8 bases from J, with 9 bases between. Germline CDR1 SGHRS, CDR2 YFSETQ. The CDR3 DNA sequence: TGCGCCAGCAGCTTGGGACTGTGGGATGAGCAGTTCTTC. It yields the protein CASSLGLWDEQFF.

A few counts support this clonotype. V gene TRBV19 combines with J gene TRBJ2-3; D is unresolved. Trimming pared 5 bases from V and 1 base from J, leaving 7 bases between. In germline, CDR1 is LNHDA, CDR2 SQIVND (reference sequence). CDR3 length equals 13 residues. In nucleotides, the CDR3 is TGTGCCAGTAGTTTGCGGCGCACAGATACGCAGTATTTT. Protein: CASSLRRTDTQYF.

The chain uses TRBV9 and TRBJ2-3, with a tentative D call TRBD2 (6 bases). Trimming stripped 3 bases from V and 8 bases from J, with 16 bases between. CDR1 is SGDLS and CDR2 is YYNGEE in the germline V gene. The CDR3 runs 14 residues. This chain's CDR3 is CASSGDAVGGTQYF. CDR3 nucleotides: TGTGCCAGCAGCGGGGACGCAGTCGGGGGTACGCAGTATTTT.

This clonotype was counted ten times or more. The rearrangement joins TRBV2 to TRBJ2-6; D is unresolved. This CDR3 region has 17 residues. V lost 3 bases, J lost 0 bases, and 12 bases lay in between. In germline, CDR1 is SNHLY, CDR2 FYNNEI. For the CDR3, the DNA is TGTGCCAGCAGTGATGAAGGATTATACTCTGGGGCCAACGTCCTGACTTTC. Amino acids: CASSDEGLYSGANVLTF.

This clonotype was picked up many times. This chain links TRBV28 with TRBJ2-5; the D gene could be TRBD1 or TRBD2 (6 bases each). Between the trimmed V and J ends, which lost 5 bases and 3 bases, there was a span of 10 bases. The CDR3 has 13 amino acids. Germline V gives CDR1 MDHEN, CDR2 SYDVKM. The CDR3 loop is CASSRRGEETQYF. CDR3 in DNA: TGTGCCAGCAGTCGAAGGGGGGAAGAGACCCAGTACTTC.

This clonotype was picked up many times. The chain carries TRBV11-3 and TRBJ2-1; weak D call: TRBD2 (6 bases). Germline V gene lookup returns CDR1 SGHNT and CDR2 YENEEA. The ends were cut back, 2 bases at V and 8 bases at J, with 19 bases in the middle. The length of the CDR3 is 16 residues. The CDR3 loop reads CASSLRMGGTWDEQFF. CDR3 bases: TGTGCCAGCAGCTTAAGAATGGGGGGAACCTGGGATGAGCAGTTCTTC.